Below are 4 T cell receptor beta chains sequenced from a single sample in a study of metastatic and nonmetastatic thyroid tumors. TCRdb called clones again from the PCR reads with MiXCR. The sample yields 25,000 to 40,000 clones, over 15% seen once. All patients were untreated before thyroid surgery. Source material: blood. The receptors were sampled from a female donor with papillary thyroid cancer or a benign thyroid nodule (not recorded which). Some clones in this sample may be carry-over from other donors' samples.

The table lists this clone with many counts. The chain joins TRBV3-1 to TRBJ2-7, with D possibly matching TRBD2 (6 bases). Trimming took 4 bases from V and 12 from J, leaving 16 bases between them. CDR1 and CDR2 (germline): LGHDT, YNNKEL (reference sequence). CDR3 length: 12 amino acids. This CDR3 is CASSRGTANRYF. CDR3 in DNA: TGTGCCAGCAGCCGCGGGACGGCAAATCGGTACTTC.

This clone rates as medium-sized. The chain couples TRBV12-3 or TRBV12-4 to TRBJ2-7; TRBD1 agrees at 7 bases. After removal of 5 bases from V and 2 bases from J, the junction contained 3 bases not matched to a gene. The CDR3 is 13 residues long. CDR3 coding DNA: TGTGCCAGCAGTGGACAGGAGGCCTACGAGCAGTACTTC. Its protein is CASSGQEAYEQYF.

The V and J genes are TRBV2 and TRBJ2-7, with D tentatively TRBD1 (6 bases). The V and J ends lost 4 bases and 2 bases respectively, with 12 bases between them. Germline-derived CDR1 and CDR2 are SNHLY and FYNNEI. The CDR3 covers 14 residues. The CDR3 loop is CASSGHRTAYEQYF. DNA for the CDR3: TGTGCCAGCAGTGGCCACAGGACAGCCTACGAGCAGTACTTC.

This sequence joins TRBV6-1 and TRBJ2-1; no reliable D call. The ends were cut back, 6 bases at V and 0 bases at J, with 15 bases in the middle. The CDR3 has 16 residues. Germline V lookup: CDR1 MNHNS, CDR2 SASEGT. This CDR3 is CASRGGVLVSYNEQFF. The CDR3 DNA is TGTGCCAGCAGGGGTGGGGTACTTGTCTCCTACAATGAGCAGTTCTTC.